This passage covers 8 T cell receptor beta chains from one sample sequenced in a study of beta chain features in type 1 diabetes. Broader study findings: Type 1 diabetes patients had TCRB CDR3s that were shorter (moderately but significantly so) in all four CD4+ subsets.

These receptors have no identified antigens. Since all of the isolated RNA was reverse transcribed, expressed TCRB transcripts were what got sequenced. The method was immunoSEQ multiplex PCR; TCRdb's version includes in-frame clones alone and lacks a portion of them. The sample has more than 300,000 clones; approximately 10% are singletons. Material: central memory CD4+ T cells from blood. The receptors shown here come from a man aged 25 to 40 with type 1 diabetes.

V and J are TRBV28 and TRBJ1-2; D gene uncertain. The germline V gene encodes CDR1 MDHEN and CDR2 SYDVKM. This CDR3 contains 12 residues. V was shortened by 4 bases and J by 9 bases, with 12 bases between the two germline ends. The CDR3 spells CASSSITPRYTF. The CDR3 nucleotides are TGTGCCAGCAGTTCTATTACCCCCCGCTACACCTTC.

This clone appeared a few times. The chain recombines TRBV6-6 with TRBJ1-1; D not resolved. V dropped 0 bases and J dropped 1 base, with 6 bases sitting between them. This CDR3 has 14 residues. Germline V gives CDR1 MNHNY, CDR2 SVGAGI (reference sequence). For the CDR3, the DNA is TGTGCCAGCAGTTACTCCGACAAGAACACTGAAGCTTTCTTT. This encodes CASSYSDKNTEAFF.

The chain links TRBV7-6 to TRBJ1-3; perhaps TRBD1 as D (5 bases). Germline V CDR1 and CDR2: SGHVS, FNYEAQ. Trimming stripped 0 bases from V and 3 bases from J, with 9 bases between. The CDR3 is 15 residues long. The CDR3 here is CASSLAPTVGNTIYF. For the CDR3, the DNA is TGTGCCAGCAGCTTAGCGCCGACAGTTGGAAACACCATATATTTT.

This clone was found a few times. The chain uses TRBV10-3 and TRBJ1-3; D unclear. Germline CDR1 reads ENHRY; CDR2 reads SYGVKD. V lost 3 bases and J 0 bases, leaving 9 bases between the germline ends. This CDR3 has 15 residues. The CDR3 DNA is TGTGCCATCAGTGACACGGGATCCTCTGGAAACACCATATATTTT. Protein: CAISDTGSSGNTIYF.

V is TRBV6-6 and J is TRBJ2-7; no reliable D call. V lost 0 bases to trimming and J lost 2 bases, with 11 bases between them. The germline gives CDR1 MNHNY, CDR2 SVGAGI (reference sequence). This CDR3 is built from 15 residues. CDR3 sequence (DNA): TGTGCCAGCAGTTACTCGGTCGGTTATACCTACGAGCAGTACTTC. Amino acids: CASSYSVGYTYEQYF.

This sequence joins TRBV2 and TRBJ1-5, with D possibly being TRBD1 (5 bases). The CDR3 is 14 residues long. Per the germline V gene, CDR1 is SNHLY and CDR2 is FYNNEI. Deletions cut 6 bases from V and 4 bases from J, with 13 bases between. In DNA, the CDR3 is TGTGCCAGCAGGGGGGAGGAGAGGAATCAGCCCCAGCATTTT. Residues: CASRGEERNQPQHF.

The chain links TRBV6-6 to TRBJ1-1; no clear D. V was trimmed by 6 bases and J by 4 bases, leaving 12 bases between them. This CDR3 contains 13 residues. Germline CDR1 reads MNHNY; CDR2 reads SVGAGI (reference sequence). The CDR3 coding sequence is TGTGCCAGCAGGTATGGGGATGGCACTGAAGCTTTCTTT. Its translation: CASRYGDGTEAFF.

This chain uses TRBV6-5 with TRBJ1-1; no definite D call. The CDR3 covers 14 residues. CDR1 and CDR2 (germline): MNHEY, SVGAGI. V lost 6 bases to trimming and J lost 1 base, with 12 bases between them. CDR3 sequence (DNA): TGTGCCAGCAGCCCGCGGACGGGGAACACTGAAGCTTTCTTT. Translating gives CASSPRTGNTEAFF.